A single sample gave rise to the 8 T cell receptor beta chains below, sequenced in a study of spatial heterogeneity in lung cancer. This sample's time point: sample taken at primary tumor resection. In TCRdb, the 5' RACE reads were re-called with MiXCR into one record per CDR3 protein. The sample records 39,000 or so distinct CDR3 sequences, around 7.5% being singletons. The specimen was PBMCs, collected at surgery. These receptors were collected from a male donor with early-stage non-small cell lung cancer.

The chain is built from TRBV2 and TRBJ2-7, with D unclear. The ends were cut back, 3 bases at V and 1 base at J, with 10 bases in the middle. This CDR3 comprises 14 residues. Per germline, CDR1 SNHLY and CDR2 FYNNEI. In DNA form, the CDR3 reads TGTGCCAGCAGTGAGGGGAAATTTTCCTACGAGCAGTACTTC. It codes for CASSEGKFSYEQYF.

This clonotype occurred many times. The chain employs TRBV7-3 and TRBJ2-1; D not certain. The CDR3 is 15 residues long. Looked up from germline, CDR1 is SGHTA and CDR2 is FQGTGA. Trimming removed 5 bases at V and 6 bases at J, with 17 bases between. CDR3 in DNA: TGTGCCAGCAGCCCATTCCGACCCGTCCCCAATGAGCAGTTCTTC. Translated, it gives CASSPFRPVPNEQFF.

This clonotype was detected ten times or more. The chain joins TRBV5-4 to TRBJ2-1; TRBD2 matches 14 bases. The V and J ends lost 6 bases and 5 bases, in that order; junction bases with no gene match: 7. The CDR3 has 16 amino acids. From germline, CDR1 is SGHNT and CDR2 YYREEE (reference sequence). The CDR3 region has the DNA TGTGCCAGCAAGACTAGCGGGAGGGCCGGGAACAATGAGCAGTTCTTC. This encodes CASKTSGRAGNNEQFF.

This clonotype was picked up many times. The rearrangement joins TRBV20-1 to TRBJ2-1; TRBD2 matches 11 bases. With 5 bases clipped from V and 4 bases from J, the junction kept 4 bases outside the gene matches. The germline gives CDR1 DFQATT, CDR2 SNEGSKA (reference sequence). The CDR3 length is 14 residues. The CDR3 bases are TGCAGTGCTGATAGCGGGGGGGCGTACAATGAGCAGTTCTTC. Translation gives CSADSGGAYNEQFF.

V and J are TRBV2 and TRBJ2-4; 8 bases line up with TRBD1. This CDR3 has 14 residues. Germline values: CDR1 SNHLY, CDR2 FYNNEI. Trimming at V came to 6 bases and at J to 6 bases, leaving 7 bases not matched to a gene. In DNA, the CDR3 is TGTGCCAGCAGAAGGACAGGGTCCGGAAACATTCAGTACTTC. Its translation: CASRRTGSGNIQYF.

This clonotype has ten or more counts. The J gene is TRBJ1-1, the V gene TRBV20-1; possibly TRBD1 for D (5 bases). Germline loops: CDR1 DFQATT, CDR2 SNEGSKA (reference sequence). This CDR3 is built from 14 residues. Trimming left V 3 bases short and J 11 bases short, with 22 bases between. CDR3 DNA sequence: TGCAGTGCTAGTGCTAACAGGCCGAGGGAGGGGGCTTTCTTT. This sequence encodes CSASANRPREGAFF.

This clonotype was observed many times. This chain joins TRBV12-3 or TRBV12-4 and TRBJ1-3; D gene uncertain. This CDR3 region has 16 residues. V shed 1 base and J shed 4 bases, with 14 bases lying between them. CDR3 sequence reads: CASSLVAAITGNTIYF. CDR3 bases: TGTGCCAGCAGTTTAGTCGCAGCTATCACCGGAAACACCATATATTTT.

This clonotype showed up many times. This chain uses TRBV13 with TRBJ2-3, with 14 bases identical to TRBD2. Looked up from germline, CDR1 is PRHDT and CDR2 is FYEKMQ (reference sequence). With 10 bases clipped from V and 4 bases from J, the junction kept 7 bases outside the gene matches. The CDR3 spans 15 residues. CDR3 residues: CATAGLAGVSDTQYF. CDR3 bases: TGTGCCACCGCGGGACTAGCGGGGGTATCAGATACGCAGTATTTT.